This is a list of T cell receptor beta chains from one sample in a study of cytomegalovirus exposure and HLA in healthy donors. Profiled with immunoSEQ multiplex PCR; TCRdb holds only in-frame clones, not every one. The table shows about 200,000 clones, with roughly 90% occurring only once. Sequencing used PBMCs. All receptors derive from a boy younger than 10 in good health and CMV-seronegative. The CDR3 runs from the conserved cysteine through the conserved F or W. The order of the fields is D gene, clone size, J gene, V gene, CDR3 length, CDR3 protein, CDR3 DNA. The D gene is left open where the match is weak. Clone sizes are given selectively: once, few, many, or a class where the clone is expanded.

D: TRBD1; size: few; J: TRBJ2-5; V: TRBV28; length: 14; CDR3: CASRETGRQETQYF; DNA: TGTGCCAGCAGGGAGACAGGGAGACAAGAGACCCAGTACTTC
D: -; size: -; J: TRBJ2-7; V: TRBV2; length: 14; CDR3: CASSALNERYEQYF; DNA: TGTGCCAGCAGTGCACTAAACGAGCGTTACGAGCAGTACTTC
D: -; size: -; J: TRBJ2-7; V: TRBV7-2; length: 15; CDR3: CASSLARELTYEQYF; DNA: TGTGCCAGCAGCTTAGCGAGGGAACTTACCTACGAGCAGTACTTC
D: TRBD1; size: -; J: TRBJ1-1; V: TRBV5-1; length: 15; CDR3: CASSLGGGARTEAFF; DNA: TGCGCCAGCAGCTTGGGAGGGGGCGCCCGGACTGAAGCTTTCTTT
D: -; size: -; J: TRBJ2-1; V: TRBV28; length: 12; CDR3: CASSSGGHEQFF; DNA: TGTGCCAGCAGTTCGGGGGGCCATGAGCAGTTCTTC
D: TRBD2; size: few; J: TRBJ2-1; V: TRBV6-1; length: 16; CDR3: CASSEEASGRHNEQFF; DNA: TGTGCCAGCAGTGAAGAGGCTAGCGGGCGCCACAATGAGCAGTTCTTC
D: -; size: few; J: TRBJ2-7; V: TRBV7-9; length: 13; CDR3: CASSWTVEEEQYF; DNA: TGTGCCAGCAGCTGGACAGTTGAAGAAGAGCAGTACTTC
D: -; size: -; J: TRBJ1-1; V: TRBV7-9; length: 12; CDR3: CASSPIQGEAFF; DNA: TGTGCCAGCAGCCCGATACAGGGCGAAGCTTTCTTT
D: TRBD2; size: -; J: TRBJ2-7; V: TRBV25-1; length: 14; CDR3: CASSEGSGRAEQYF; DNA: TGTGCCAGCAGTGAGGGTAGCGGGAGGGCAGAGCAGTACTTC
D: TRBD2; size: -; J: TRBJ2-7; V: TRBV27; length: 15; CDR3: CASSLSTSGYYEQYF; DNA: TGTGCCAGCAGTTTAAGTACTAGCGGATATTACGAGCAGTACTTC
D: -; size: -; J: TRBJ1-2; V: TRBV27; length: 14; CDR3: CASSTRTGNYGYTF; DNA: TGTGCCAGCAGTACCCGTACAGGGAACTATGGCTACACCTTC
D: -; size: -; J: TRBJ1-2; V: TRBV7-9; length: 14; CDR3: CASGGTDRNYGYTF; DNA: TGTGCCAGCGGTGGGACGGACAGAAACTATGGCTACACCTTC
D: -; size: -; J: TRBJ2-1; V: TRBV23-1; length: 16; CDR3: CASSQPSAYSYNEQFF; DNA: TGCGCCAGCAGTCAGCCCAGCGCGTACTCCTACAATGAGCAGTTCTTC
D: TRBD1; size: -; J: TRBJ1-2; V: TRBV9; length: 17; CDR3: CASSGWWDSPNNYGYTF; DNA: TGTGCCAGCAGCGGTTGGTGGGACAGCCCGAATAACTATGGCTACACCTTC
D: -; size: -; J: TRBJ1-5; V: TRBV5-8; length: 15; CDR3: CASSRLPGRDQPQHF; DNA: TGTGCCAGCAGCCGCCTCCCCGGGAGGGATCAGCCCCAGCATTTT
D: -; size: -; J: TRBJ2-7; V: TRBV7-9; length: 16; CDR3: CSSSLRGGTGIPEQYF; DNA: TGTTCCAGCAGCTTAAGGGGGGGGACAGGCATCCCCGAGCAGTACTTC
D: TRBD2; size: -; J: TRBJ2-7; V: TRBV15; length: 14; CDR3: CATSITSGSYEQYF; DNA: TGTGCCACCAGCATAACTAGCGGGAGCTACGAGCAGTACTTC
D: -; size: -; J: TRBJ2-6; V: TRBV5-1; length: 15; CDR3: CASRKTEAGANVLTF; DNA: TGCGCCAGCAGGAAAACAGAAGCTGGGGCCAACGTCCTGACTTTC
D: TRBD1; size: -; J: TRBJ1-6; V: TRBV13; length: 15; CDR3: CASSLGDRENSPLHF; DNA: TGTGCCAGCAGCTTAGGGGACAGGGAGAATTCACCCCTCCACTTT
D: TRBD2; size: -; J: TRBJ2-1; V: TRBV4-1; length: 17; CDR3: CASSQFPPGLADNEQFF; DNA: TGCGCCAGCAGCCAATTCCCACCGGGACTAGCGGACAATGAGCAGTTCTTC
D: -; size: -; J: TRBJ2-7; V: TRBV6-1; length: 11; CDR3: CASLGAYEQYF; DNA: TGTGCCAGCCTAGGGGCCTACGAGCAGTACTTC
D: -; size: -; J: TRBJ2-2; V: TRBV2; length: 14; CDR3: CAGVREVNTGELFF; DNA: TGTGCCGGGGTTCGGGAAGTGAACACCGGGGAGCTGTTTTTT
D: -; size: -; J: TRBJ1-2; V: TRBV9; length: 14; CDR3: CASSPGRANYGYTF; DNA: TGTGCCAGCAGCCCGGGGAGGGCGAACTATGGCTACACCTTC
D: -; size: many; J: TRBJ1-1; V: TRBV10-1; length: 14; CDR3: CASSTDTQGTEAFF; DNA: TGCGCCAGCAGTACAGACACCCAGGGAACTGAAGCTTTCTTT
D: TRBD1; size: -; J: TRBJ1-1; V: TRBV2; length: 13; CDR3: CASRTGEGTEAFF; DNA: TGTGCCAGCAGAACAGGGGAAGGGACTGAAGCTTTCTTT
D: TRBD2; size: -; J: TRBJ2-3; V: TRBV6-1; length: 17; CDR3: CASSASTSGGFGFTQYF; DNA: TGTGCCAGCAGTGCATCGACTAGCGGGGGGTTTGGATTTACGCAGTATTTT
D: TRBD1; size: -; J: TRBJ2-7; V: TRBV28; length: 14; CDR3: CASREGTELYEQYF; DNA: TGTGCCAGCAGAGAAGGGACAGAGCTTTACGAGCAGTACTTC
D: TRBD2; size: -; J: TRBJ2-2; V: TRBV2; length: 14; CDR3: CASREPGLGGELFF; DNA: TGTGCCAGCAGGGAACCGGGACTAGGCGGGGAGCTGTTTTTT
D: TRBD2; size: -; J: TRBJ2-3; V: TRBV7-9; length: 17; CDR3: CASSLPTSGGPVDTQYF; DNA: TGTGCCAGCAGCTTGCCTACTAGCGGAGGCCCGGTAGATACGCAGTATTTT
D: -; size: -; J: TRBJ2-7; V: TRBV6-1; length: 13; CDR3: CASSEATSYEQYF; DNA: TGTGCCAGCAGTGAAGCAACTTCCTACGAGCAGTACTTC
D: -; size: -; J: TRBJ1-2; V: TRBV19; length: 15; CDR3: CASSMTSWTEAGYTF; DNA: TGTGCCAGTAGTATGACTTCGTGGACAGAGGCTGGCTACACCTTC
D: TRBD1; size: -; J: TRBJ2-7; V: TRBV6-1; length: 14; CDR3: CASSGTGFIYEQYF; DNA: TGTGCCAGCAGCGGGACAGGGTTCATTTACGAGCAGTACTTC
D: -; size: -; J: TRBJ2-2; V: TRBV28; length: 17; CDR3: CASIPNIVAGATGELFF; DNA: TGTGCCAGCATTCCTAATATCGTTGCAGGGGCCACCGGGGAGCTGTTTTTT
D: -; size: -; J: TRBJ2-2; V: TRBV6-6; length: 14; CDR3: CASSYERDTGELFF; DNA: TGTGCCAGCAGTTATGAGAGGGACACCGGGGAGCTGTTTTTT
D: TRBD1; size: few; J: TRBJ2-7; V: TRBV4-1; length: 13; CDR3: CASSRGQGSKQYF; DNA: TGCGCCAGCAGCCGCGGACAGGGGAGCAAGCAGTACTTC
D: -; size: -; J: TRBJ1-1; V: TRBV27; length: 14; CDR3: CASSPDRRNTEAFF; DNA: TGTGCCAGCAGTCCCGACAGGAGGAACACTGAAGCTTTCTTT
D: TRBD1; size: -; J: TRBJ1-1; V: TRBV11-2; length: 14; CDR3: CASSSDPRTGGAFF; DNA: TGTGCCAGCAGCTCCGACCCCCGGACAGGGGGGGCTTTCTTT
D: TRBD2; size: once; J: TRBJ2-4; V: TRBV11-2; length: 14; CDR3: CASSMTSGADIQYF; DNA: TGTGCCAGCAGCATGACTAGCGGGGCGGACATTCAGTACTTC
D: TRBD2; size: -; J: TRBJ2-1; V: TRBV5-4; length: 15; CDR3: CASSTGLGELNEQFF; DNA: TGTGCCAGCAGCACCGGACTAGGGGAGTTAAATGAGCAGTTCTTC
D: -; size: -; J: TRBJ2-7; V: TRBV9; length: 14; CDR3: CASSVGGSQYEQYF; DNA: TGTGCCAGCAGCGTAGGTGGTAGCCAGTACGAGCAGTACTTC
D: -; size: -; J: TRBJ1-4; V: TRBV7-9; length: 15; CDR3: CASSLQGRTPEKLFF; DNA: TGTGCCAGCAGCTTACAGGGGCGTACACCTGAAAAACTGTTTTTT